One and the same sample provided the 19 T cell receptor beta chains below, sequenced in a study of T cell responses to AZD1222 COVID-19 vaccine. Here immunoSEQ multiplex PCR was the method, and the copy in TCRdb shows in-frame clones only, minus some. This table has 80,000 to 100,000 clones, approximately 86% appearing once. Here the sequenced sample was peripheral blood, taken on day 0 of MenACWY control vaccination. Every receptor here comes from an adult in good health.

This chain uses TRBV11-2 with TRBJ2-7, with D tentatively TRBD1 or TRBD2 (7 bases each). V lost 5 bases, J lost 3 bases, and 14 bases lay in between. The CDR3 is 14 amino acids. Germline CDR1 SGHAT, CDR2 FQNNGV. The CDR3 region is CASSPGGGRYEQYF. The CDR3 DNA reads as TGTGCCAGCAGCCCAGGGGGGGGTCGCTACGAGCAGTACTTC.

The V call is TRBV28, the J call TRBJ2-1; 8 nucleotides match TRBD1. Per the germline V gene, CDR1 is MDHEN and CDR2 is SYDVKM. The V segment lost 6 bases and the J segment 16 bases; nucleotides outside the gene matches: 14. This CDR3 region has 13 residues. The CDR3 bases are TGTGCCAGCAGGTCTACCAGGGGGCTTTCGTATTTCTTC. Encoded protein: CASRSTRGLSYFF.

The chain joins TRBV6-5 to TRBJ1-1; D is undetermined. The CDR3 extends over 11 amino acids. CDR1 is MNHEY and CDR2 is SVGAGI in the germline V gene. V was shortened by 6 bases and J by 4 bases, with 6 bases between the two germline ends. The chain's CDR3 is CASRETTEAFF. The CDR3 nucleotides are TGTGCCAGCAGGGAGACCACTGAAGCTTTCTTT.

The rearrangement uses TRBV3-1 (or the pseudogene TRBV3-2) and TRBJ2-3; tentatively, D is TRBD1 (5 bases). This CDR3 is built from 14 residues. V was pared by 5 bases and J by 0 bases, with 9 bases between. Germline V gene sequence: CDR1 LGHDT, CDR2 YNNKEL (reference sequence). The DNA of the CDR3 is TGTGCCAGCAGCGAGACAGTAAGCACAGATACGCAGTATTTT. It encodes CASSETVSTDTQYF.

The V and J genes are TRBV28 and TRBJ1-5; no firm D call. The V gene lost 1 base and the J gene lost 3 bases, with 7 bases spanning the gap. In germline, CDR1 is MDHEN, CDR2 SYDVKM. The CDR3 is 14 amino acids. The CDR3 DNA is TGTGCCAGCAGTTTATCCCAAGACAATCAGCCCCAGCATTTT. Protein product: CASSLSQDNQPQHF.

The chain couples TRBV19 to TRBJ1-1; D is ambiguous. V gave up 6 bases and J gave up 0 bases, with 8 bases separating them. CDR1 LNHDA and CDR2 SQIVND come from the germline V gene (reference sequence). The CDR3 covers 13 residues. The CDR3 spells CASSGIVNTEAFF. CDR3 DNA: TGTGCCAGTAGCGGGATAGTGAACACTGAAGCTTTCTTT.

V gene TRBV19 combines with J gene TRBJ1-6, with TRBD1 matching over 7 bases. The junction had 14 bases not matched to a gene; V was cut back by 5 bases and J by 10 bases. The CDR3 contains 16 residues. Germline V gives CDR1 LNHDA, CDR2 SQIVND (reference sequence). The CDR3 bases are TGTGCCAGTAGTGTAACCCCGGGACAGTTGAACTCACCCCTCCACTTT. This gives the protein CASSVTPGQLNSPLHF. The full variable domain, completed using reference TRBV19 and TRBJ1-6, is DGGITQSPKYLFRKEGQNVTLSCEQNLNHDAMYWYRQDPGQGLRLIYYSQIVNDFQKGDIAEGYSVSREKKESFPLTVTSAQKNPTAFYLCASSVTPGQLNSPLHFGNGTRLTVT.

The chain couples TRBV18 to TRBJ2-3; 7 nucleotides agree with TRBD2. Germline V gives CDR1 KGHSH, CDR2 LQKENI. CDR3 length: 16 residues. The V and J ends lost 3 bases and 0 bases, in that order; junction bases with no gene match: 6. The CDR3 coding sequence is TGTGCCAGCTCACCTCCCGCGGGGGAGAGCACAGATACGCAGTATTTT. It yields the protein CASSPPAGESTDTQYF. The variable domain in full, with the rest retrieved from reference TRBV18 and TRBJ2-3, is NAGVMQNPRHLVRRRGQEARLRCSPMKGHSHVYWYRQLPEEGLKFMVYLQKENIIDESGMPKERFSAEFPKEGPSILRIQQVVRGDSAAYFCASSPPAGESTDTQYFGPGTRLTVL.

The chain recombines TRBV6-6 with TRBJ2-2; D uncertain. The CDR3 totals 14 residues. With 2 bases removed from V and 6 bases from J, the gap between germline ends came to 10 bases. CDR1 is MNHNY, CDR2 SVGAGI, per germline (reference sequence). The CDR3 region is CASSYPSSSGELFF. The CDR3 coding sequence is TGTGCCAGCAGTTACCCCAGTTCTTCCGGGGAGCTGTTTTTT.

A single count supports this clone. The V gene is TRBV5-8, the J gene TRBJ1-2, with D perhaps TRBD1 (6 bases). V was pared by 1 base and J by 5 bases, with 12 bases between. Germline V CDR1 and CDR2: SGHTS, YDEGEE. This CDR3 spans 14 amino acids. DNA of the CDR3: TGTGCCAGCAGCTTGACAGGGTTTAATTATGGCTACACCTTC. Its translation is CASSLTGFNYGYTF.

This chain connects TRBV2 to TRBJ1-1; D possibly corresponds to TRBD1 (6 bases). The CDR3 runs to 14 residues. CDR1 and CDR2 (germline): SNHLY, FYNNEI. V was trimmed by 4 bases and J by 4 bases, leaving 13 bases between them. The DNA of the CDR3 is TGTGCCAGCAGTGCCCAGACGGACAGCACTGAAGCTTTCTTT. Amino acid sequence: CASSAQTDSTEAFF.

The CDR3 DNA is TGTGCCAGCAGCTTACAAAATTCACCCCTCCACTTT. As protein: CASSLQNSPLHF. The genes are TRBV11-2 and TRBJ1-6; D remains unclear. The CDR3 is 12 residues long. V was shortened by 2 bases and J by 7 bases, with 3 bases between the two germline ends. Germline V gives CDR1 SGHAT, CDR2 FQNNGV.

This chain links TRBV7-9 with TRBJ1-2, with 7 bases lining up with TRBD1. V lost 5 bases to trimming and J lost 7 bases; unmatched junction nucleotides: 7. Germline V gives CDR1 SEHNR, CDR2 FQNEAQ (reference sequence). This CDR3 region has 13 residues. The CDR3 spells CASSPQTGVGYTF. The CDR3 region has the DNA TGTGCCAGCAGCCCCCAAACAGGGGTTGGCTACACCTTC. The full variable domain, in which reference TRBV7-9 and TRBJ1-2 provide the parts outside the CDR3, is DTGVSQNPRHKITKRGQNVTFRCDPISEHNRLYWYRQTLGQGPEFLTYFQNEAQLEKSRLLSDRFSAERPKGSFSTLEIQRTEQGDSAMYLCASSPQTGVGYTFGSGTRLTVV.

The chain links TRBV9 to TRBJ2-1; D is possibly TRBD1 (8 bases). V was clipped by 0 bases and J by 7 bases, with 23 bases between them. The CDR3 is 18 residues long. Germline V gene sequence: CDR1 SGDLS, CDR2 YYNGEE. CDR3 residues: CASSVAPGTLQGGNEQFF. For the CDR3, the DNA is TGTGCCAGCAGCGTAGCTCCGGGGACGCTACAGGGGGGGAATGAGCAGTTCTTC.

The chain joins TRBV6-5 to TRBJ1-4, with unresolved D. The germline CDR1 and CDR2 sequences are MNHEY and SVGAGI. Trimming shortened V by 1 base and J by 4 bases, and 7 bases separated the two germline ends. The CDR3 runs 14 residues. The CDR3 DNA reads TGTGCCAGCAGTTACTTCCAGAGTAATGAAAAACTGTTTTTT. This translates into CASSYFQSNEKLFF.

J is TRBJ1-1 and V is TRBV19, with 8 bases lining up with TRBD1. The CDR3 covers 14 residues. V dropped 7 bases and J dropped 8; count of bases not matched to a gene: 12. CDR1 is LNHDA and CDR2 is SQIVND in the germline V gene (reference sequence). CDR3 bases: TGTGCCAGTATCCCACCGGGACAGGTGTTCGAAGCTTTCTTT. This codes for CASIPPGQVFEAFF.

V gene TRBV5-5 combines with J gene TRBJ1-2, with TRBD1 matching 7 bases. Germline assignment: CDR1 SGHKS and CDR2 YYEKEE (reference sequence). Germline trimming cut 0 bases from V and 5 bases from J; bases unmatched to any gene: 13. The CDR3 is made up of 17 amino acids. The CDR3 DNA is TGTGCCAGCAGCTTGGCCCCGAATGAGGGGGCTAGTTATGGCTACACCTTC. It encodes CASSLAPNEGASYGYTF.

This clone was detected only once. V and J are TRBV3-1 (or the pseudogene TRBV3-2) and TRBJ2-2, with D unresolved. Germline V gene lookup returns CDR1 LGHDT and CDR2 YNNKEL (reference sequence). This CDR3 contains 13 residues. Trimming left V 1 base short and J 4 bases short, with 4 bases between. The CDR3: CASSQAGTGELFF. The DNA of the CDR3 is TGTGCCAGCAGCCAAGCGGGCACCGGGGAGCTGTTTTTT.

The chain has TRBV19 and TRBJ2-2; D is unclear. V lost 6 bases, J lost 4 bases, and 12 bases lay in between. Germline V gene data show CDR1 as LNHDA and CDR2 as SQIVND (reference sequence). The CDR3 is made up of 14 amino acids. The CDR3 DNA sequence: TGTGCCAGTAGGGTAGACACGACCACCGGGGAGCTGTTTTTT. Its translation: CASRVDTTTGELFF.